The present TCR beta chain was sequenced within a study of T cells in localized non-small cell lung cancer. TCRdb's copy holds only in-frame clones and misses some; the assay was immunoSEQ multiplex PCR. This repertoire shows about 40,000 clones, around 90% found once; its top ten account for 3.5%. V lost 1 base to trimming and J lost 3 bases; unmatched junction nucleotides: 4. The CDR3 covers 17 residues. Per the germline V gene, CDR1 is LGHNT and CDR2 is FRNRAP. V is TRBV12-5 and J is TRBJ2-3; 13 nucleotides align to TRBD2. This clonotype originated in a man between 18 and 49 years old with stage I lung adenocarcinoma. The sequencing here drew on peripheral blood, taken before any cancer treatment. The CDR3 DNA reads TGTGCTAGTGGTTTGGGGCTACTAGCGGGGGGGACAGATACGCAGTATTTT. Protein sequence: CASGLGLLAGGTDTQYF.